This entry concerns a single T cell receptor (beta chain). Its target is unknown. These data come from a study of graft-versus-host responses after intestinal transplantation. At the level of the study: Multivisceral, liver-intestinal, or isolated intestinal transplants were performed in recipients. Among the recipients, all got anti-thymocyte globulin induction and then tacrolimus and steroids for around 3 years.

Germline loops: CDR1 KGHSH, CDR2 LQKENI. V lost 6 bases and J lost 5, with 10 bases in between. The CDR3 consists of 12 residues. Only in-frame clones appear in the TCRdb table, and some are missing; sequencing was by immunoSEQ multiplex PCR. The repertoire has tens of thousands of clones, 85% to 95% of them found once; the top ten carry 0.38%. Study findings and constraints: The recipient marrow held GvH clones, and some of them showed up first in ileum or blood. Elevated graft-versus-host to host-versus-graft clonal ratios in allografts were recorded for patients with graft-donor T cell macrochimerism.

The sequence came from a human donor who was the organ donor for an intestinal transplant. The chain recombines TRBV18 with TRBJ2-5; D is uncertain. The starting material was unstimulated CD4+ T cells sorted from spleen or lymph node cells, obtained before transplant. The CDR3 region is CASSRFGETQYF. In nucleotides, the CDR3 is TGTGCCAGCTCGAGGTTTGGGGAGACCCAGTACTTC.